This T cell receptor beta chain was observed in a study of T-cell memory formation after mild COVID-19. Overall study context: The TCR clusters were mostly specific to one donor. Study-level points and caveats: Contracting CD4+ clones were located mainly in CM and EM, and CD8+ clones in EMRA.

MiXCR was run by TCRdb on the 5' RACE reads, yielding one entry per CDR3 protein. The sample has 350,000 to 500,000 distinct CDR3 sequences, approximately 20% seen once. This clonotype was counted only a few times. The antigen remains unidentified. The CDR3 consists of 13 residues. Germline V gene data show CDR1 as SNHLY and CDR2 as FYNNEI. V dropped 8 bases and J dropped 3; count of bases not matched to a gene: 6. V usage is TRBV2 and J usage is TRBJ2-5, with 7 bases fitting TRBD1. Sequencing was done on a sample of PBMCs or a T cell subset sorted from them (not recorded which). The sequence came from an adult woman who had mild COVID-19 (a few samples of this study predate the infection). Cell type and time point are not known. The CDR3 region has the DNA TGTGCCAGCCTCCGGGACAGAGAAGAGACCCAGTACTTC. The encoded protein is CASLRDREETQYF.